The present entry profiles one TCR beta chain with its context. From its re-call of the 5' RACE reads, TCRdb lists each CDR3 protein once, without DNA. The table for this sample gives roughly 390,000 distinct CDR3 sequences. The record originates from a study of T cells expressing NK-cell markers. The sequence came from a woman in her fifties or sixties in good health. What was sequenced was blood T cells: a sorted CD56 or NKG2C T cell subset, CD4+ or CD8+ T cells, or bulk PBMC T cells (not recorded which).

The CDR3 is CASSDGGTVNQPQHF. The chain couples TRBV10-1 to TRBJ1-5; TCRdb selects TRBD1, and the lack of DNA leaves this call unchecked. CDR1 is WNHNN and CDR2 is SYGVQD in the germline V gene (reference sequence). CDR3 length equals 15 residues.